This is a list of T cell receptor beta chains from one sample in a study of neurological immune-mediated disorders. TCRdb reprocessed the 5' RACE reads with MiXCR, giving one entry per CDR3 protein. Here the sample spans about 24,000 distinct CDR3 sequences, around an eighth being singletons. Sequencing input: PBMCs. These receptors were collected from a woman in her forties with HTLV-1-associated myelopathy (HAM/TSP). Both conserved end residues are part of each CDR3. D genes are given only for firm matches. Size is omitted from some rows. Given values are once, few, many or a class for expanded clones.

d_gene	v_gene	abundance	j_gene	CDR3aa	CDR3nt
TRBD2	TRBV2	once	TRBJ2-4	CASSQTSGGPGQYF	TGTGCCAGCAGTCAGACTAGCGGGGGGCCTGGTCAGTACTTC
TRBD1	TRBV5-1	many	TRBJ1-2	CASRVYTGQGLDGYTF	TGCGCCAGCAGGGTCTACACCGGACAGGGCTTGGATGGCTACACCTTC
-	TRBV10-3	many	TRBJ2-7	CAINTGNYEQYF	TGTGCCATCAATACAGGGAACTACGAGCAGTACTTC
-	TRBV20-1	many	TRBJ1-5	CSARDPGFGNQPQHF	TGCAGTGCTAGAGATCCGGGCTTTGGCAATCAGCCCCAGCATTTT
TRBD2	TRBV4-2	few	TRBJ2-5	CASSQAGTSYQETQYF	TGTGCCAGCAGCCAAGCCGGGACTAGTTACCAAGAGACCCAGTACTTC
-	TRBV7-2	many	TRBJ2-7	CASSLQALDYEQYF	TGTGCCAGCAGCCTACAAGCACTCGATTACGAGCAGTACTTC
-	TRBV4-2	-	TRBJ1-3	CASSQAGGISGNIYF	TGTGCCAGCAGCCAAGCGGGAGGAATCTCTGGAAACATATATTTT
TRBD1	TRBV5-1	medium-sized	TRBJ2-1	CASSGGTGGYNEQFF	TGCGCCAGCAGCGGCGGGACAGGGGGCTACAATGAGCAGTTCTTC
-	TRBV4-1	many	TRBJ2-4	CASMGGKNIQYF	TGCGCCAGCATGGGTGGCAAAAACATTCAGTACTTC
-	TRBV9	many	TRBJ1-3	CASSVDVLASGNTIYF	TGTGCCAGCAGCGTAGACGTACTGGCCTCTGGAAACACCATATATTTT
TRBD2	TRBV24-1	many	TRBJ2-2	CATSLRGALTGELFF	TGTGCCACCTCACTGCGGGGGGCGCTGACCGGGGAGCTGTTTTTT
-	TRBV12-3/TRBV12-4	many	TRBJ2-2	CASSLHAEKSGELFF	TGTGCCAGCAGTTTACACGCGGAAAAATCCGGGGAGCTGTTTTTT
TRBD1	TRBV5-6	medium-sized	TRBJ2-6	CASSPRDRPRSGANVLTF	TGTGCCAGCAGCCCGAGGGACAGACCTCGATCTGGGGCCAACGTCCTGACTTTC
TRBD2	TRBV5-1	medium-sized	TRBJ2-3	CASSLVAGGTDTQYF	TGCGCCAGCAGCTTGGTAGCGGGGGGTACAGATACGCAGTATTTT
TRBD1	TRBV2	-	TRBJ2-2	CASSVQGLAGELFF	TGTGCCAGCAGTGTACAGGGGTTAGCCGGGGAGCTGTTTTTT
-	TRBV5-1	many	TRBJ2-3	CASSPAVQITDTQYF	TGCGCCAGCAGCCCGGCGGTCCAGATCACAGATACGCAGTATTTT
TRBD1	TRBV25-1	-	TRBJ2-7	CASSVGTGVAEKYF	TGTGCCAGCAGTGTTGGGACAGGGGTTGCTGAGAAGTACTTC
TRBD2	TRBV7-2	many	TRBJ2-2	CASRIAGGPNTGELFF	TGTGCCAGCAGAATAGCGGGGGGGCCTAACACCGGGGAGCTGTTTTTT
TRBD1	TRBV5-1	many	TRBJ1-6	CASSLAVTGMNSPLHF	TGCGCCAGCAGCTTGGCTGTGACAGGGATGAATTCACCCCTCCACTTT
TRBD1	TRBV5-1	many	TRBJ1-6	CASRELPGQFNSPLHF	TGCGCCAGCAGAGAGCTCCCGGGACAGTTTAATTCACCCCTCCACTTT
TRBD1	TRBV29-1	many	TRBJ2-5	CSVQDREEEETQYF	TGCAGCGTTCAGGACAGGGAAGAAGAAGAGACCCAGTACTTC
TRBD1	TRBV5-1	medium-sized	TRBJ1-1	CASSFGTGRNTEAFF	TGCGCCAGCAGCTTCGGGACAGGGAGGAACACTGAAGCTTTCTTT
TRBD1	TRBV25-1	many	TRBJ1-5	CASSEETGTQHF	TGTGCCAGCAGTGAAGAGACAGGGACCCAGCATTTT
TRBD2	TRBV10-1	-	TRBJ2-3	CTSSENGGAGDTQYF	TGCACCAGCAGTGAAAACGGGGGGGCCGGAGATACGCAGTATTTT
-	TRBV30	many	TRBJ2-7	CAWSKVPYEQYF	TGTGCCTGGAGTAAGGTCCCCTACGAGCAGTACTTC
TRBD1	TRBV20-1	many	TRBJ2-1	CSARPGTGAKNEQFF	TGCAGTGCTAGACCCGGGACAGGGGCGAAGAATGAGCAGTTCTTC
-	TRBV20-1	many	TRBJ1-2	CSASLGFIGGSNYGYTF	TGCAGTGCTAGTTTGGGGTTTATCGGGGGATCTAACTATGGCTACACCTTC
-	TRBV18	many	TRBJ2-7	CASSSLGTGVEQYF	TGTGCCAGCTCATCCTTAGGGACCGGCGTCGAGCAGTACTTC
-	TRBV25-1	many	TRBJ1-2	CASSETGISYGYTF	TGTGCCAGCAGTGAAACAGGGATCTCCTATGGCTACACCTTC
TRBD1	TRBV2	once	TRBJ1-4	CASRQGGGEKLFF	TGTGCCAGCAGACAGGGGGGTGGGGAAAAACTGTTTTTT
TRBD1	TRBV27	many	TRBJ1-2	CASSLWGGGQNYGYTF	TGTGCCAGCAGTTTGTGGGGGGGGGGACAGAACTATGGCTACACCTTC
-	TRBV25-1	many	TRBJ1-6	CASSEARQPYNSPLHF	TGTGCCAGCAGTGAAGCCCGACAGCCTTATAATTCACCCCTCCACTTT
-	TRBV5-1	many	TRBJ2-1	CASSLGAGRLGYNEQFF	TGCGCCAGCAGCTTGGGGGCAGGGAGGCTTGGTTACAATGAGCAGTTCTTC
-	TRBV7-9	many	TRBJ1-2	CASSLDSQAYGYTF	TGTGCCAGCAGCTTAGACTCCCAGGCCTATGGCTACACCTTC
-	TRBV11-2	many	TRBJ1-1	CASSLDGRAPNEAFF	TGTGCCAGCAGCCTCGACGGCCGGGCCCCTAATGAAGCTTTCTTT
TRBD1	TRBV6-6	many	TRBJ1-2	CASSHDREQGYTF	TGTGCCAGCAGTCACGACAGGGAGCAAGGCTACACCTTC
-	TRBV7-2	-	TRBJ2-3	CASALSDTQYF	TGTGCCAGCGCATTATCAGATACGCAGTATTTT
TRBD2	TRBV20-1	many	TRBJ2-3	CSARNSGGAGTDTQYF	TGCAGTGCTAGAAACAGCGGGGGGGCCGGGACAGATACGCAGTATTTT
TRBD2	TRBV5-1	many	TRBJ2-5	CASSWATSGQETQYF	TGCGCCAGCAGCTGGGCCACTAGCGGTCAAGAGACCCAGTACTTC
-	TRBV5-4	-	TRBJ2-2	CASSFYICSAGQSNTGELFF	-
TRBD1	TRBV12-3/TRBV12-4	many	TRBJ2-5	CASSPGGRGETQYF	TGTGCCAGCAGCCCAGGGGGCCGAGGAGAGACCCAGTACTTC
-	TRBV7-2	many	TRBJ1-5	CASSLHRGQPQHF	TGTGCCAGCAGCTTACATCGGGGGCAGCCCCAGCATTTT
-	TRBV9	many	TRBJ1-1	CASSVGMNTEAFF	TGTGCCAGCAGCGTAGGAATGAACACTGAAGCTTTCTTT
TRBD1	TRBV2	-	TRBJ2-5	CANRKDRGETQYF	TGTGCCAACCGAAAGGACAGGGGAGAGACCCAGTACTTC
TRBD2	TRBV20-1	many	TRBJ2-7	CSARDAASGGYEQYF	TGCAGTGCTAGAGATGCCGCCTCGGGGGGCTACGAGCAGTACTTC
TRBD2	TRBV18	many	TRBJ2-3	CASFPTSGESTDTQYF	TGTGCCAGCTTTCCGACTAGCGGGGAGAGCACAGATACGCAGTATTTT
-	TRBV20-1	-	TRBJ1-5	CSARGGEGSQPQHF	TGCAGTGCTAGAGGGGGCGAGGGTTCTCAGCCCCAGCATTTT
TRBD2	TRBV2	many	TRBJ2-2	CASSEALRSGGAAIGELFF	TGTGCCAGCAGTGAAGCTCTGCGGAGCGGGGGGGCCGCTATCGGGGAGCTGTTTTTT
TRBD1	TRBV6-5	-	TRBJ1-2	CVSRGQGANYGYTF	TGTGTCAGCAGGGGACAGGGGGCAAACTATGGCTACACCTTC
-	TRBV28	-	TRBJ2-1	CANSSLVGNNNEQFF	TGTGCCAACAGTTCACTAGTGGGGAACAACAATGAGCAGTTCTTC
TRBD1	TRBV24-1	-	TRBJ2-4	CAASTGSGIQYF	TGTGCCGCCTCGACAGGGTCTGGCATTCAGTACTTC
TRBD1	TRBV9	few	TRBJ1-3	CASSVDRAGNTIYF	TGTGCCAGCAGCGTCGACAGGGCTGGAAACACCATATATTTT
TRBD1	TRBV5-1	many	TRBJ2-1	CASSTGQGKVNEQFF	TGCGCCAGCAGCACCGGACAGGGAAAAGTCAATGAGCAGTTCTTC